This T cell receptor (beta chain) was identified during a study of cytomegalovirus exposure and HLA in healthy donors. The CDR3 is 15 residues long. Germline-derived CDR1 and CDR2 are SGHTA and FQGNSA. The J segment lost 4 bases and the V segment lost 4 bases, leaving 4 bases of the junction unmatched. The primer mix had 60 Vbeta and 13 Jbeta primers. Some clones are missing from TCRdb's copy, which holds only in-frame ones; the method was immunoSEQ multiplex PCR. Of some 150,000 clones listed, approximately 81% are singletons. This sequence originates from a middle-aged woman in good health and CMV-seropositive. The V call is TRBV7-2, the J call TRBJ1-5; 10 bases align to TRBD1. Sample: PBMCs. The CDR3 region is CASSWGQGKNQPQHF. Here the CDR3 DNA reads TGTGCCAGCAGCTGGGGACAGGGGAAAAATCAGCCCCAGCATTTT.